Reported below is one T cell receptor (beta chain). Germline CDR1 is SGHTA and CDR2 is FQGTGA. V dropped 0 bases and J dropped 6; count of bases not matched to a gene: 4. CDR3 length: 16 residues. The sample originates from a study of T cell responses to AZD1222 COVID-19 vaccine. The assay was immunoSEQ multiplex PCR, and TCRdb's table has in-frame clones only and misses some. The sample has more than 95,000 clones; 82% are singletons. The chain employs TRBV7-3 and TRBJ2-2; 10 bases are a match to TRBD1. The sample was peripheral blood, taken on day 0 of AZD1222 vaccination. The TCR comes from an adult in good health. This CDR3 is CASSLTWTGGAGELFF. CDR3 nucleotides: TGTGCCAGCAGCTTAACTTGGACAGGGGGAGCCGGGGAGCTGTTTTTT.